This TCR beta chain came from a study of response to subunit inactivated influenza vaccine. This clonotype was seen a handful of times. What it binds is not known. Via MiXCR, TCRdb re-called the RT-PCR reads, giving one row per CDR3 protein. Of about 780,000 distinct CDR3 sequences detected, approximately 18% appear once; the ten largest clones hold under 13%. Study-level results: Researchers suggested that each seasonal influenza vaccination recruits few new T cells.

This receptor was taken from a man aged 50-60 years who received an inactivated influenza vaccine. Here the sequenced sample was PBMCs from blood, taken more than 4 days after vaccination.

CDR3 amino acids: CASSQVGGTGRHEQYF. CDR3 sequence (DNA): TGTGCCAGCAGCCAAGTGGGGGGGACAGGGAGGCACGAGCAGTACTTC. This chain links TRBV4-2 with TRBJ2-7; 9 positions agree with TRBD1. The CDR3 is made up of 16 amino acids. Germline V gene lookup returns CDR1 LGHNA and CDR2 YNFKEQ. V lost 1 base to trimming and J lost 5 bases; unmatched junction nucleotides: 9.